The 20 T cell receptor beta chains below come from one sample, sequenced in a study of tumor-infiltrating lymphocytes in primary liver carcinoma. For blood RNA, unsorted whole blood served as the source, and germline DNA was extracted too. TCR beta cDNA was prepared out of around 460 ng total RNA by means of a constant-region primer. Investigators got TCR beta libraries out of three nested multiplex PCR rounds, done with slightly modified ARM-PCR. Primers for the first two PCR rounds were TRBV1-TRBV30 forward primers and a C-beta reverse primer (approximately 9 cycles per round). TCRdb re-analysed the multiplex PCR reads in MiXCR, keeping a single row per CDR3 protein. The repertoire has hundreds of thousands of distinct CDR3 sequences, nearly 60% of them found once; the top ten carry approximately 15%. Material for sequencing was peripheral blood. The receptors shown here come from a woman aged 25 to 39 with primary liver carcinoma and hepatitis B virus infection.

The chain links TRBV30 to TRBJ2-1, with D uncertain. This CDR3 has 15 residues. Germline lookup yields CDR1 GTSNPN and CDR2 SVGIG (reference sequence). Trimming cost V 2 bases and J 5 bases, with 16 bases left between them. CDR3 region: CAWSIGWGIDNEQFF. Here the CDR3 DNA reads TGTGCCTGGAGTATAGGCTGGGGTATCGACAATGAGCAGTTCTTC.

A word on this clonotype: The junction differs from germline at one of its ends, possibly a read error. The V gene is TRBV4-2, the J gene TRBJ2-7; a possible D gene is TRBD2 (6 bases). The CDR3 spans 23 residues. Germline V gene sequence: CDR1 LGHNA, CDR2 YNFKEQ. This chain's CDR3 is CTSSQDGRSSTSAATPYSYEQYF. DNA of the CDR3: TGTACCAGCAGCCAAGATGGGAGGAGCAGTACCTCAGCCGCGACACCTTACTCCTACGAGCAGTACTTC.

A word on this clonotype: Just one base apart from a much larger clone, this may be a read error. The V gene is TRBV12-5, the J gene TRBJ2-3; 8 nucleotides agree with TRBD1. The CDR3 contains 18 residues. CDR1 and CDR2 (germline): LGHNT, FRNRAP. This CDR3 is CASALVLGDRGSADTQYF. For the CDR3, the DNA is TGTGCTAGTGCTTTGGTACTGGGAGACAGGGGATCTGCAGATACGCAGTATTTT.

The chain is built from TRBV28 and TRBJ2-3; D unclear. The CDR3 length is 11 residues. Germline CDR1 MDHEN, CDR2 SYDVKM. With 7 bases removed from V and 4 bases from J, the gap between germline ends came to 6 bases. CDR3 nucleotide sequence: TGTGCCAGCAAAGAGGCAGATACGCAGTATTTT. It yields the protein CASKEADTQYF.

This chain's CDR3 is CASSSGIQVEKLFF. The CDR3 DNA reads as TGTGCCAGCAGCTCCGGGATCCAGGTTGAAAAACTGTTTTTT. The J gene is TRBJ1-4, the V gene TRBV7-9; D ambiguous. The germline gives CDR1 SEHNR, CDR2 FQNEAQ (reference sequence). V was pared by 4 bases and J by 7 bases, with 13 bases between. This CDR3 has 14 amino acids.

As concerns this clonotype: Because the CDR3 is missing its conserved closing phenylalanine or tryptophan, this is likely a read error. The chain couples TRBV4-1 to TRBJ2-7; 9 bases agree with TRBD2. The trim removed 7 bases at V and 3 bases at J, leaving 7 bases unmatched. CDR1 is MGHRA, CDR2 YSYEKL, per germline. This CDR3 has 14 residues. CDR3 in DNA: TGCGCCAGCATACGGACTAGCGCCAACTACGAGCAGTACTTA. Translating gives CASIRTSANYEQYL.

This clonotype showed up just a few times. With a much larger clone just one base away, this may be a read error. J is TRBJ2-2 and V is TRBV11-1, with D uncertain. Germline CDR1 SGHAT, CDR2 FQDESV (reference sequence). Trimming left V 2 bases short and J 0 bases short, with 7 bases between. This CDR3 is built from 15 residues. CDR3 amino acids: CASSLWRTNTGELFF. The CDR3 nucleotides are TGTGCCAGCAGCTTATGGCGGACGAACACCGGGGAGCTGTTTTTT.

This clonotype occurred many times. J is TRBJ2-7 and V is TRBV12-3 or TRBV12-4, with unresolved D. Deletions cut 0 bases from V and 0 bases from J, with 3 bases between. The CDR3 has 13 amino acids. In nucleotides, the CDR3 is TGTGCCAGCAGTTTAGCTGGCTCCTACGAGCAGTACTTC. The encoded protein is CASSLAGSYEQYF.

V and J are TRBV7-9 and TRBJ1-5, with D hard to call. The CDR3 has 12 amino acids. With 5 bases removed from V and 6 bases from J, the gap between germline ends came to 8 bases. Germline V gene lookup returns CDR1 SEHNR and CDR2 FQNEAQ (reference sequence). CDR3 protein: CASSIYFQPQHF. CDR3 coding DNA: TGTGCCAGCAGCATCTATTTTCAGCCCCAGCATTTT. Variable domain in full (rest from reference TRBV7-9 and TRBJ1-5): DTGVSQNPRHKITKRGQNVTFRCDPISEHNRLYWYRQTLGQGPEFLTYFQNEAQLEKSRLLSDRFSAERPKGSFSTLEIQRTEQGDSAMYLCASSIYFQPQHFGDGTRLSIL.

As concerns this clonotype: A junction boundary mismatches the germline segment, possibly from a read error. J is TRBJ2-2 and V is TRBV12-3 or TRBV12-4; 8 bases line up with TRBD2. The length of the CDR3 is 17 residues. The CDR3 is CASRAALLVPRGGELFF. In DNA, the CDR3 is TGTGCCAGCAGGGCAGCCCTTCTAGTACCCCGGGGGGGGGAGCTCTTTTTT.

Remarks on this clonotype: This may stem from a read error, because a much larger clone lies one nucleotide away. The chain uses TRBV5-1 and TRBJ2-7; TRBD2 agrees at 9 bases. The germline gives CDR1 SGHRS, CDR2 YFSETQ. Trimming took 0 bases from V and 6 from J; bases not matched to a gene: 10. CDR3 length: 16 residues. CDR3 residues: CASSLGLAENLVEQYF. In nucleotides, the CDR3 is TGCGCCAGCAGCTTGGGACTAGCGGAAAATCTGGTCGAGCAGTACTTC.

As regards this clonotype: The junction departs from germline at one end; a sequencing error may be responsible. The chain has TRBV12-3 or TRBV12-4 and TRBJ1-2, with D perhaps matching TRBD1 (5 bases). The CDR3 extends over 17 amino acids. This CDR3 reads CASTLASWTPSNYGYTF. CDR3 coding DNA: TGTGCCAGCACTTTAGCCTCTTGGACACCTTCTAACTATGGCTACACCTTC.

This clonotype was seen more than once but under ten times. The chain is built from TRBV7-9 and TRBJ1-4; 11 bases align to TRBD1. V was clipped by 6 bases and J by 6 bases; unmatched bases: 9. Germline loops: CDR1 SEHNR, CDR2 FQNEAQ (reference sequence). The CDR3 totals 16 residues. The CDR3 is CASSIGQGARDEKLFF. The CDR3 bases are TGTGCCAGCAGTATCGGACAGGGGGCGCGCGATGAAAAACTGTTTTTT.

Remarks on this clonotype: Given a much more abundant clone one base away, this may be a read error. V and J are TRBV4-2 and TRBJ1-6; no clear D gene. This CDR3 has 15 residues. Germline lookup yields CDR1 LGHNA and CDR2 YNFKEQ. CDR3 nucleotide sequence: TGTGCCAGCAGACAAGAGAACATTTATAATTCACCCCTCCACTTT. It yields the protein CASRQENIYNSPLHF.

This clonotype was detected many times. This rearrangement joins TRBV4-1 to TRBJ1-2, with unresolved D. The germline V and J ends were trimmed by 3 bases and 8 bases, with 19 bases remaining between them. Germline CDR1 reads MGHRA; CDR2 reads YSYEKL. CDR3 size: 15 residues. CDR3 DNA: TGCGCCAGCAGCCAGGATAAATTTGACATAATCGGCTACACCTTC. Its protein is CASSQDKFDIIGYTF.

In its sample, this clonotype was seen many times. V gene TRBV12-3 or TRBV12-4 combines with J gene TRBJ1-5; D is ambiguous. With 5 bases removed from V and 7 bases from J, the gap between germline ends came to 9 bases. This CDR3 is 12 amino acids long. The CDR3 bases are TGTGCCAGCAGTCCCACGAGACAGCCCCAGCATTTT. Translation gives CASSPTRQPQHF.

On this clonotype itself: Because the CDR3 is missing its conserved closing phenylalanine or tryptophan, this is likely a read error. The V call is TRBV14, the J call TRBJ2-1; TRBD2 agrees at 12 bases. The CDR3 runs to 15 residues. Germline V lookup: CDR1 SGHDN, CDR2 FVKESK. For the CDR3, the DNA is TGTGCCAGCACCCGGGGACTAGCGGGTTACAGTGAGCAGTTCTCC. This encodes CASTRGLAGYSEQFS.

Notes on this clonotype: The junction departs from germline at one end; a sequencing error may be responsible. The chain's CDR3 is CASSFGVVGNQHQHF. The CDR3 DNA sequence: TGTGCCAGCAGTTTTGGGGTGGTAGGCAATCAGCACCAGCATTTT. The chain uses TRBV28 and TRBJ1-5; no firm D call. Germline loops: CDR1 MDHEN, CDR2 SYDVKM. The CDR3 totals 15 residues.

Of note for this clonotype: With a much larger clone just one base away, this may be a read error. The genes are TRBV13 and TRBJ1-1; no definite D call. Germline V CDR1 and CDR2: PRHDT, FYEKMQ (reference sequence). CDR3 length equals 13 residues. CDR3 sequence: CASSRDGETEVFF. The CDR3 DNA is TGTGCCAGCAGCCGTGACGGAGAGACTGAAGTTTTCTTT.

Regarding this clonotype: A read error is possible here, since a much larger clone lies one base away. The chain is built from TRBV4-3 and TRBJ1-5; TRBD1 might be the D (5 bases). Germline-derived CDR1 and CDR2 are LGHNA and YSLEER. This CDR3 is 15 amino acids long. The CDR3 DNA is TGCGCCAGCAGCCCCGGACACCTTAGCTATCAGCCCCAGCATTTT. This sequence encodes CASSPGHLSYQPQHF.